This T cell receptor beta chain derives from a study of T cell responses to AZD1222 COVID-19 vaccine. Study-level points and caveats: Repertoire sampling was restricted to post-peak T cell response timepoints. Recipients of AZD1222 seropositive at baseline numbered only 5 or 6. Spike-specific TCR breadth and depth both grew after two AZD1222 doses. Donor demographics were predominantly white British with a female majority; clonal diversity may be underestimated.

The length of the CDR3 is 13 residues. In germline, CDR1 is ENHRY, CDR2 SYGVKD. V lost 4 bases to trimming and J lost 2 bases, with 8 bases between them. With regard to this clone: Its antigen is unidentified.

Data came from immunoSEQ multiplex PCR; TCRdb stores just in-frame clones and leaves some out. This sample has 65,000 to 85,000 clones, with roughly 81% found just once. The sequenced sample was peripheral blood, obtained on day 0 of AZD1222 vaccination. This chain links TRBV10-3 with TRBJ1-2; possible D gene TRBD1, 6 bases. This receptor was taken from an adult in good health. This chain's CDR3 is CAISGTANYGYTF. In DNA form, the CDR3 reads TGTGCCATCAGTGGGACAGCGAACTATGGCTACACCTTC.